This TCR beta chain was observed in a study of molecular identifiers for immune sequencing clone quantification. This clonotype was seen more than once but under ten times. CDR1 and CDR2 from the germline V gene are KGHDR and SFDVKD. With 4 bases removed from V and 1 base from J, the gap between germline ends came to 12 bases. The CDR3 is made up of 15 amino acids. Researchers sorted naive CD8 T cells as cells that were CD8+CD4-CCR7+CD45RA+. MiXCR, run by TCRdb on the PCR reads, gives a single entry per CDR3 protein. The repertoire holds about 500,000 distinct CDR3 sequences, with about a fifth as singletons.

This chain uses TRBV24-1 with TRBJ2-5; maybe TRBD1 (6 bases). The sequenced sample was naive CD8+ T cells from blood, with Jurkat cell RNA spiked in. Sample subset: FACS-sorted CD8+CD4-CCR7+CD45RA+ naive T cells. The sequence came from a human donor in good health. Some libraries in this study had Jurkat cell RNA spiked in. This chain's CDR3 is CATSDALDSQETQYF. CDR3 sequence (DNA): TGTGCCACCAGTGACGCCTTGGACAGCCAAGAGACCCAGTACTTC.